This T cell receptor (beta chain) was documented in a study of cytomegalovirus exposure and HLA in healthy donors. Deletions cut 2 bases from V and 8 bases from J, with 12 bases between. Germline lookup yields CDR1 SGHVS and CDR2 FNYEAQ. CDR3 length: 13 residues. Notes on the study in general: Later on, a genetic analysis was performed. It linked a missense variant in DCLRE1C with V- and J-gene trimming of TCR beta. Analyses of presence/absence relied on an assumption of roughly uniform sequencing depth across donors.

Turning to this clone: Its antigen is unknown.

Vbeta (60) and Jbeta (13) primers were used in the PCR. Profiled with immunoSEQ multiplex PCR; TCRdb holds only in-frame clones, not every one. The repertoire holds under 200,000 clones, with 75% to 80% as singletons. This receptor was identified in a woman aged 35 to 49 in good health and CMV-seropositive. The genes are TRBV7-6 and TRBJ2-5, with D possibly TRBD1 on 6 matching bases. What was sequenced was PBMCs. In DNA, the CDR3 is TGTGCCAGCAGCTTAAACCCACAGGGCACCCAGTACTTC. Its translation is CASSLNPQGTQYF.